Sequencing of this T cell receptor beta chain was carried out in a study of sequential checkpoint blockade in melanoma. Assay: immunoSEQ multiplex PCR; the TCRdb copy retains only in-frame clones and omits some. Seen here are about 11,000 clones, about four fifths observed once, and the top ten hold roughly 12%. Treatment given: randomized to nivolumab then ipilimumab (arm A) or the reverse (arm B). From thawed PBMCs, live CD3+CD8+ cells negative for CD19 and CD56 were sorted. V shed 5 bases and J 5 bases; nucleotides not matched to a gene: 7. Germline assignment: CDR1 MNHEY and CDR2 SMNVEV (reference sequence). The CDR3 is made up of 17 amino acids.

The clonotype comes from a human donor with melanoma. The chain links TRBV27 to TRBJ2-3; TRBD2 aligns across 16 bases. The sequencing used CD8+ T cells sorted from blood (inferred from file names), collected from a patient given nivolumab and ipilimumab in sequence. CDR3 in amino acids: CASSPGTSGRAVDTQYF. The CDR3 DNA sequence: TGTGCCAGCAGTCCCGGGACTAGCGGGAGGGCCGTAGATACGCAGTATTTT.